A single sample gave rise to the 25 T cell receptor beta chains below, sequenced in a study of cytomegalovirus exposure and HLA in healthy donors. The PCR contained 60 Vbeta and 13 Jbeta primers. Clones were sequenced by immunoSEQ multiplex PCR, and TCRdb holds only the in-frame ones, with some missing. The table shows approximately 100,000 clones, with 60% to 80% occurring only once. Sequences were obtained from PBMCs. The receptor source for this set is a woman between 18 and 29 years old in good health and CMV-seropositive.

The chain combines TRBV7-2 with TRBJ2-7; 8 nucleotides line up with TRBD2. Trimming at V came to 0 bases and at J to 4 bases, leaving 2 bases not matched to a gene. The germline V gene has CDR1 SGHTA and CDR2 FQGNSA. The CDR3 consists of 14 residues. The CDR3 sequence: CASSLALAVYEQYF. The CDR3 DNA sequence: TGTGCCAGCAGCTTAGCACTAGCGGTGTACGAGCAGTACTTC.

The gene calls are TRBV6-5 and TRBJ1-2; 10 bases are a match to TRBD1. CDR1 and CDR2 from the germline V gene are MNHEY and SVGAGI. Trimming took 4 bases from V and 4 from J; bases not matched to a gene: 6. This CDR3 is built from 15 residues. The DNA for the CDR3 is TGTGCCAGCAGTTTCGGACAGGGGGACGTCTATGGCTACACCTTC. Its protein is CASSFGQGDVYGYTF.

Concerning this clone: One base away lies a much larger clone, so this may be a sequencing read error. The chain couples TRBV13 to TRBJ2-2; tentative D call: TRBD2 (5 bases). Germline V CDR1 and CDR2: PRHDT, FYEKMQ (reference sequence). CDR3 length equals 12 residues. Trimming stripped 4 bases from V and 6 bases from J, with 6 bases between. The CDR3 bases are TGTGCCAGCAGCTCCGGGGCCGGGGAGCTGTTTTTT. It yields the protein CASSSGAGELFF.

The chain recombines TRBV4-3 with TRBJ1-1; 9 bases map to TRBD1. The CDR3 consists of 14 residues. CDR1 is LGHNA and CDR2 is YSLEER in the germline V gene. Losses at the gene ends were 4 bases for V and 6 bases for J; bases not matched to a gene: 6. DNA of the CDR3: TGCGCCAGCAGCCTCGGGACAGGGACGGCTGAAGCTTTCTTT. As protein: CASSLGTGTAEAFF.

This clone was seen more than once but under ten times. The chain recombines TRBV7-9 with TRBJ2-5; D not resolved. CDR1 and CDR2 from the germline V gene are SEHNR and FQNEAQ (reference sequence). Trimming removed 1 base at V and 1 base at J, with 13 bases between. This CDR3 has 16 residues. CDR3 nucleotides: TGTGCCAGCAGCTTAGACGCCAGGTCAATCCAAGAGACCCAGTACTTC. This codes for CASSLDARSIQETQYF.

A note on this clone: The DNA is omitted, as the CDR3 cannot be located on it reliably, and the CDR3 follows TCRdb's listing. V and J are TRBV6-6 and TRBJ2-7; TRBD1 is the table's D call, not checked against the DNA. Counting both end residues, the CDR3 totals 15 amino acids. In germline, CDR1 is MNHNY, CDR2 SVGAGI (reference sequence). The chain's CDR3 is CASSTSGQGSYEQYF.

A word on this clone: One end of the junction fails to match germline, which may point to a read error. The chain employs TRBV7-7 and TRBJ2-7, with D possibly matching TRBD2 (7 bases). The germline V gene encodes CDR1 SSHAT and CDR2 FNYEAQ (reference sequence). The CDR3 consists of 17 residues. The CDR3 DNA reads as TGTGCTAGCAGCTTACCCCCGGAGGGCGGGGGCCCCTACGAGCAGTACTTC. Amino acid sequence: CASSLPPEGGGPYEQYF.

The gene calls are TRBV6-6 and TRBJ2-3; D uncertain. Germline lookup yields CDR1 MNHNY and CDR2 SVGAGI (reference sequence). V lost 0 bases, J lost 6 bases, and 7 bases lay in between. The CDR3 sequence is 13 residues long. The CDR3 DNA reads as TGTGCCAGCAGTTACTCCGAGAGGGATACGCAGTATTTT. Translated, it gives CASSYSERDTQYF.

The DNA of the CDR3 is TGTGCCAGCAGCGTAGTGTCAGGGGGCGATCAGCCCCAGCATTTT. Translated: CASSVVSGGDQPQHF. This chain connects TRBV9 to TRBJ1-5; TRBD1 matches at 8 bases. The CDR3 runs to 15 residues. V shed 0 bases and J 5 bases; nucleotides not matched to a gene: 4. Germline-derived CDR1 and CDR2 are SGDLS and YYNGEE.

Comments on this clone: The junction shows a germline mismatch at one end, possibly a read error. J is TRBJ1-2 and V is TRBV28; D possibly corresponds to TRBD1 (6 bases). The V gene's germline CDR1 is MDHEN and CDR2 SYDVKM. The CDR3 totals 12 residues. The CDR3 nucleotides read TGTGCCAGCAGTGGGACAAGCTATGGCTATACCTTC. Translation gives CASSGTSYGYTF.

CDR3 sequence reads: CASSQDLVTQETQYF. The CDR3 nucleotides read TGCGCCAGCAGCCAAGATCTGGTGACACAAGAGACCCAGTACTTC. This chain connects TRBV4-3 to TRBJ2-5, with no clear D. CDR3 length: 15 residues. The V and J ends lost 0 bases and 2 bases respectively, with 10 bases between them. Germline values: CDR1 LGHNA, CDR2 YSLEER.

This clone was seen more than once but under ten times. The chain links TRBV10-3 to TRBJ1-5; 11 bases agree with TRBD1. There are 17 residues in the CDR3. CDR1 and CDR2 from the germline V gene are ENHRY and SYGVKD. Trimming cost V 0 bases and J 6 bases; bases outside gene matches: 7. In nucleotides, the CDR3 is TGTGCCATCAGTGAGTCTCGGGGACAGGGGGGGACTCAGCCCCAGCATTTT. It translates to CAISESRGQGGTQPQHF.

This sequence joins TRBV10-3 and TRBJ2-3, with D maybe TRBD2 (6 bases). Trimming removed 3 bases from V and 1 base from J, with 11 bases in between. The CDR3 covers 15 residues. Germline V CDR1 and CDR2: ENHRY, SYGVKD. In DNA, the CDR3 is TGTGCCATCAGTGATACCGGGAGAGGCACAGATACGCAGTATTTT. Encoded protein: CAISDTGRGTDTQYF.

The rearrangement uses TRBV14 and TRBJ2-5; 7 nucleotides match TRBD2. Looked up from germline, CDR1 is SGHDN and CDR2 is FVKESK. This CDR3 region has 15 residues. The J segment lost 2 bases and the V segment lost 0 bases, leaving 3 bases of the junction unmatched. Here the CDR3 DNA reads TGTGCCAGCAGCCAAGATCGGGGGGTGCAAGAGACCCAGTACTTC. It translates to CASSQDRGVQETQYF. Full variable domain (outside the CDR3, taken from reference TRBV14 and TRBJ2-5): EAGVTQFPSHSVIEKGQTVTLRCDPISGHDNLYWYRRVMGKEIKFLLHFVKESKQDESGMPNNRFLAERTGGTYSTLKVQPAELEDSGVYFCASSQDRGVQETQYFGPGTRLLVL.

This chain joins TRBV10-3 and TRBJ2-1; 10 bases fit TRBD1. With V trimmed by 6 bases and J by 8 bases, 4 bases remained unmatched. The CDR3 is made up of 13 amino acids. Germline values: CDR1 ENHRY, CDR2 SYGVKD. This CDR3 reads CAIRGQGEDEQFF. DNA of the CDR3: TGTGCCATCAGAGGACAGGGGGAGGATGAGCAGTTCTTC.

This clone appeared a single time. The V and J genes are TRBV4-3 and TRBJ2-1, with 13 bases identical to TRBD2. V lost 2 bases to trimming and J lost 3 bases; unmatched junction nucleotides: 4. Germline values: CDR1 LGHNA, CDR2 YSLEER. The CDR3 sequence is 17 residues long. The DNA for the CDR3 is TGCGCCAGCAGCCAAACGGGACTAGCGGGATACTACAATGAGCAGTTCTTC. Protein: CASSQTGLAGYYNEQFF.

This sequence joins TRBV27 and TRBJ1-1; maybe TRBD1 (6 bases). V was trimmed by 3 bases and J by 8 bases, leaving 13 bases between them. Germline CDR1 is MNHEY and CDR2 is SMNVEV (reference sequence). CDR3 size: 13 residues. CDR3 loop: CASSFSGASEAFF. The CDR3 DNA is TGTGCCAGCAGTTTCTCAGGGGCCTCGGAAGCTTTCTTT.

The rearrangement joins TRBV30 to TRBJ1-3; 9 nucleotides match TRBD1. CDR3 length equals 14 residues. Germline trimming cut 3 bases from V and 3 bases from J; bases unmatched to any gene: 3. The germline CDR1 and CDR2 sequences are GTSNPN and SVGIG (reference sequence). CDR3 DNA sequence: TGTGCCTGGAGGGGGACAGGGCTTGGAAACACCATATATTTT. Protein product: CAWRGTGLGNTIYF.

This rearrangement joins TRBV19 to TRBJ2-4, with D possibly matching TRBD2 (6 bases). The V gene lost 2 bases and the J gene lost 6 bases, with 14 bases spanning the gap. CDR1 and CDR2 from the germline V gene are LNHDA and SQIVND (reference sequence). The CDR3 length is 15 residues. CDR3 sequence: CASSIYGSGGNIQYF. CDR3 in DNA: TGTGCCAGTAGTATATACGGGAGTGGAGGAAACATTCAGTACTTC.

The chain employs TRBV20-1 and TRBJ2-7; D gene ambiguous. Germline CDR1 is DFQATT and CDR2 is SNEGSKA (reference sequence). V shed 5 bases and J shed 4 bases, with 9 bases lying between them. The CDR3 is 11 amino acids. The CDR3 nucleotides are TGCAGTGCTGGGCAGGCATACGAGCAGTACTTC. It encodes CSAGQAYEQYF.

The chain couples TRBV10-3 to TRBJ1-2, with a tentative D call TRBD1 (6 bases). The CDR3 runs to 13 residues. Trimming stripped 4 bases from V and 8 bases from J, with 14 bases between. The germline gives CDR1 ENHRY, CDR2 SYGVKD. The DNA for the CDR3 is TGTGCCATCAGTGGGACAGCTCCCGGGGGCTACACCTTC. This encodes CAISGTAPGGYTF.

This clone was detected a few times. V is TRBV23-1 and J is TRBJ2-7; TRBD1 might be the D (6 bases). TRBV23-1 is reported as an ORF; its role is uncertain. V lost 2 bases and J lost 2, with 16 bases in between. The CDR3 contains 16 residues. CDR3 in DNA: TGCGCCAGCAGTCAACTGGACAGAAAAAGGCCCTACGAGCAGTACTTC. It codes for CASSQLDRKRPYEQYF.

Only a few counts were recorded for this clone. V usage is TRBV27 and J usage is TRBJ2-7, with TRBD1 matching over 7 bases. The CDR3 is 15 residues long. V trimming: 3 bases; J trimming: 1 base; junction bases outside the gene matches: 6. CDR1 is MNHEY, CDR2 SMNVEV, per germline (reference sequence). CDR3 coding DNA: TGTGCCAGCAGTTTTTTGCAGGGGGTATCCTACGAGCAGTACTTC. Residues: CASSFLQGVSYEQYF.

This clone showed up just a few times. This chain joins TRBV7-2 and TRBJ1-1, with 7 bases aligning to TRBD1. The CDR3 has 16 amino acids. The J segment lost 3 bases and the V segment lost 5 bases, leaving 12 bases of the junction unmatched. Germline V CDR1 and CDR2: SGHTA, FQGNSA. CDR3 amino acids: CASSLGQPGSDTEAFF. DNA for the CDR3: TGTGCCAGCAGCCTGGGACAGCCGGGGTCGGACACTGAAGCTTTCTTT.

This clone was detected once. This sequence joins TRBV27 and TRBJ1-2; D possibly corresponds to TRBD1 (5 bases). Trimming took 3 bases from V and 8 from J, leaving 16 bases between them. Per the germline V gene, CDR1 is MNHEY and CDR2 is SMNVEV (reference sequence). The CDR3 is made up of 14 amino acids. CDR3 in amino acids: CASSLLGSEGGYTF. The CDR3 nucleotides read TGTGCCAGCAGTTTGCTTGGATCGGAGGGGGGCTACACCTTC.